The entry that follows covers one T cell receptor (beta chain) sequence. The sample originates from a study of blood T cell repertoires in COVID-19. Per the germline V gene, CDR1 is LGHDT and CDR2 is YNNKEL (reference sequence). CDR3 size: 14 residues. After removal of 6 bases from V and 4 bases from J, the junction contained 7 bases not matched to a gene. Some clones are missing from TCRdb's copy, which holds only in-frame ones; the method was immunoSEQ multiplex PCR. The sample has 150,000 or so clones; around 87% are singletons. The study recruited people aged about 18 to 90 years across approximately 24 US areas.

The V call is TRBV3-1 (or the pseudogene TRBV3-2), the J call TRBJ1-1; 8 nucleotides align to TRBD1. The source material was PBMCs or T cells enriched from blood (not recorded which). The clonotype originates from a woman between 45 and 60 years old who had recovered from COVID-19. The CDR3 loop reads CASRSYRGFTEAFF. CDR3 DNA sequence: TGTGCCAGCAGATCTTACAGGGGGTTCACTGAAGCTTTCTTT.